The T cell receptor beta chain under discussion was sequenced for a study of T cells in women clearing cervical HPV infection (dated by TCRdb to 2016 to 2019). With regard to the full study: The cases were 20 to 30 women with histologically confirmed HPV16-related CIN3 or worse, and 2 of those women had invasive cancers. Cases had a median age of almost 35 years compared with 38 to 40 for controls, and baseline characteristics showed no significant differences between the groups. Nested within Costa Rica's Guanacaste HPV Natural History Study, an exploratory proof-of-principle case-control study compared TCR repertoires across cervical HPV16 outcomes. In the parent cohort, roughly 9,700 women aged 18 or older were enrolled in Guanacaste, Costa Rica, during about 1993 to 1994 and then followed for approximately 7 years. Cases were matched to controls by age within five years and by the year the sample was collected. For cases, a median interval of 149 days, with an interquartile range of 90 to 200 days, was observed between lesion detection and blood sampling. Five blinded duplicates per group were added as quality controls, so that roughly 60 samples were obtained: some 50 participants and some 10 replicates. Controls were around 25 women whose single incident HPV16 infection cleared within 12 months without precancer or cancer developing. HLA typing was available for only a few women, so HLA type could not be excluded as a confounder. Case blood was taken at the visit when the lesion was first identified, whereas control blood was taken when infection was no longer detected. The paper's findings and limits, for the study overall: Cases were distinguished from controls with an estimated AUC of almost 0.85 by random forest classifiers combining richness and V gene abundances. TRBV6-7 relative abundance was lower in cases than in controls (0.11% versus 0.16%; Bonferroni P = 0.0008). T-cell numbers per sample were unknown, so richness differences could reflect varying T-cell content rather than repertoire biology. The cross-sectional design could not show whether associations preceded infection or resulted from it; effector/memory subsets and HPV-specific T cells were not isolated. CIN3+ cases had significantly higher TCR repertoire richness than controls across sequencing depths, but evenness did not differ between the groups.

Remarks on this clone: This receptor's antigen is unknown. The read terminates 3 residues before the CDR3 end, so the remaining end is supplied by the germline J gene.

From a lookup of the germline V gene, CDR1 and CDR2 are SGHRS and YFSETQ. V loses 4 bases at its end and J loses 2 bases; junction bases beyond the gene matches: 6. From the cysteine through the phenylalanine, the CDR3 covers 16 amino acids. The DNA covers only part of the CDR3, 39 bases in frame from base 1. TCR beta CDR3 regions were amplified by multiplex PCR using the immunoSEQ assay from an average of around 1,200 ng genomic DNA per sample. The assay corrected primer bias using a complete synthetic TCR repertoire to establish an amplification baseline. The amplicons were sequenced using the Illumina platform. Per the authors' processing: Sequences were error-corrected by clustering with frequency ratios and a modified nearest-neighbor algorithm and were then analyzed in the immunoSEQ Analyzer with IMGT gene definitions. At each rarefaction depth, TCR richness and evenness were averaged across 20 rarefaction repeats, and any sample with fewer sequences than the depth was left out. V, D and J gene relative abundances were compared between groups with Wilcoxon rank sum tests, applying FDR correction. An intraclass correlation of around 96% for TCR richness and an average of roughly 76% across approximately 63 gene segments were obtained from the blinded duplicates. TCRdb took over this immuneACCESS table, retaining in-frame rearrangements with V and J assigned. Such tables are incomplete; in checked studies, under half of the missing clones stem from an unresolved V gene, and the remainder is unexplained. V, J and clone size are taken as reported in that table, and D and trimming were inferred from the DNA itself. This sample's table contains about 36,000 clones. Clones ranked in the top ten supply around 3.9% of the sample.

Every participant had a single incident cervical HPV16 infection, and prevalent HPV16 infections were excluded. Cervical HPV DNA was detected by MY09/MY11 PCR, and genotyping was performed by dot-blot hybridization. Approximately 15 mL of heparinized blood was centrifuged, after which the buffy coat was aliquoted, frozen at -30 degrees C, and then stored at -80 degrees C. QIAGEN kits were used to extract genomic DNA from the buffy coat specimens. Sequencing input: blood buffy coat. The source of this sequence is a woman aged 18 to 75 with a cervical HPV16 infection that either progressed to CIN3+ or cleared (not recorded which). The sequence links TRBV5-1 to TRBJ2-2; 9 bases in between match TRBD2. The CDR3 protein sequence reads: CASSLVAGANTGELFF. The CDR3 bases that were read are TGCGCCAGCAGCCTAGTAGCGGGGGCCAACACCGGGGAG.